The rows below give T cell receptor beta chains drawn from one sample of a study of blood T cell repertoires in COVID-19. Generated by immunoSEQ multiplex PCR, the TCRdb table keeps only in-frame clones and is missing some. The sample consists of roughly 50,000 clones, less than 80% of them appearing once. Sequenced: peripheral blood. These receptors were collected from a man between 60 and 75 years old with acute or convalescent COVID-19. The CDR3 runs from the conserved cysteine through the conserved F or W. D genes are given only for firm matches. Not every row has a clone size; where given, it reads once, few, many or a size class.

clone_size: once; j_call: TRBJ1-2; v_call: TRBV28; d_call: NA; cdr3_nt: TGTGCCAGCAGTTTACCTCGGGGGGCGAGCTATGGCTACACCTTC; cdr3_aa: CASSLPRGASYGYTF
clone_size: NA; j_call: TRBJ1-6; v_call: TRBV6-5; d_call: TRBD1; cdr3_nt: TGTGCCAGCAGTCCCCGTCAGGGGGCGTCTTCACCCCTCCACTTT; cdr3_aa: CASSPRQGASSPLHF
clone_size: NA; j_call: TRBJ2-5; v_call: TRBV11-2; d_call: NA; cdr3_nt: TGTGCCAGCAGCCGAGGGTGGGGCCAAGAGACCCAGTACTTC; cdr3_aa: CASSRGWGQETQYF
clone_size: few; j_call: TRBJ1-2; v_call: TRBV5-1; d_call: NA; cdr3_nt: TGCGCCAGCAGCTTAGGGAGTAGCGGCTACACCTTC; cdr3_aa: CASSLGSSGYTF
clone_size: NA; j_call: TRBJ2-3; v_call: TRBV24-1; d_call: NA; cdr3_nt: TGTGCCACCAGTGATTTAGGGGGTTCTAGCACAGATACGCAGTATTTT; cdr3_aa: CATSDLGGSSTDTQYF
clone_size: NA; j_call: TRBJ1-1; v_call: TRBV19; d_call: NA; cdr3_nt: TGTGCCAGTAGTATGGGGAGGGGCTGGAACACTGAAGCTTTCTTT; cdr3_aa: CASSMGRGWNTEAFF
clone_size: NA; j_call: TRBJ1-5; v_call: TRBV20-1; d_call: NA; cdr3_nt: TGCAGTGCTAGTGGGACGGGGGGACAGCCCCAGCATTTT; cdr3_aa: CSASGTGGQPQHF
clone_size: few; j_call: TRBJ2-7; v_call: TRBV4-2; d_call: NA; cdr3_nt: TGTGCCAGCAGCCTAAGCGGCCCCTACGAGCAGTACTTC; cdr3_aa: CASSLSGPYEQYF
clone_size: NA; j_call: TRBJ1-1; v_call: TRBV10-1; d_call: NA; cdr3_nt: TGCGCCAGCAGTCCCAATCGAGAGGAAGCTTTCTTT; cdr3_aa: CASSPNREEAFF
clone_size: NA; j_call: TRBJ2-1; v_call: TRBV7-6; d_call: NA; cdr3_nt: TGTGCCAGCAGCCGATTCGCGTCAGGGACATACAATGAGCAGTTCTTC; cdr3_aa: CASSRFASGTYNEQFF
clone_size: NA; j_call: TRBJ2-2; v_call: TRBV9; d_call: NA; cdr3_nt: TGTGCCAGCAGCGTAGTGGCAGGTTTAAACACCGGGGAGCTGTTTTTT; cdr3_aa: CASSVVAGLNTGELFF
clone_size: NA; j_call: TRBJ2-3; v_call: TRBV7-2; d_call: TRBD1; cdr3_nt: TGTGCCAGCAGCTTGCGGACAGGGGGCACAGATACGCAGTATTTT; cdr3_aa: CASSLRTGGTDTQYF
clone_size: NA; j_call: TRBJ2-1; v_call: TRBV12-3/TRBV12-4; d_call: NA; cdr3_nt: TGTGCCGGGGGCACCTACAATGAGCAGTTCTTC; cdr3_aa: CAGGTYNEQFF
clone_size: NA; j_call: TRBJ1-5; v_call: TRBV3-1/TRBV3-2; d_call: TRBD1; cdr3_nt: TGTGCCAGCAGCCTAGGGGGCCCAGGAGGTGTATTCGGGAACAATCAGCCCCAGCATTTT; cdr3_aa: CASSLGGPGGVFGNNQPQHF
clone_size: NA; j_call: TRBJ2-7; v_call: TRBV28; d_call: NA; cdr3_nt: TGTGCCAGCAGTTTACCGGGAACCGCCGTCGGGTCCTACGAGCAGTACTTC; cdr3_aa: CASSLPGTAVGSYEQYF
clone_size: NA; j_call: TRBJ2-3; v_call: TRBV7-2; d_call: NA; cdr3_nt: TGTGCCAGCAGCCCTTTCCTTACAGATACGCAGTATTTT; cdr3_aa: CASSPFLTDTQYF
clone_size: NA; j_call: TRBJ1-1; v_call: TRBV15; d_call: TRBD1; cdr3_nt: TGTGCCACCAGCAGGGACCGGGACAGGGGGGTGACATTCTTT; cdr3_aa: CATSRDRDRGVTFF
clone_size: NA; j_call: TRBJ2-1; v_call: TRBV9; d_call: TRBD2; cdr3_nt: TGTGCCAGCAGCGTAGCTTGGGGACTAGAGGGCAATGAGCAGTTCTTC; cdr3_aa: CASSVAWGLEGNEQFF
clone_size: NA; j_call: TRBJ1-2; v_call: TRBV7-2; d_call: NA; cdr3_nt: TGTGCCAGCAGCCCTGGAGCCAGGGACTATGGCTACACCTTC; cdr3_aa: CASSPGARDYGYTF
clone_size: once; j_call: TRBJ1-5; v_call: TRBV7-9; d_call: NA; cdr3_nt: TGTGCCAGCAGTTTAGACAGGAGCAATCAGCCCCAGCATTTT; cdr3_aa: CASSLDRSNQPQHF
clone_size: NA; j_call: TRBJ2-1; v_call: TRBV27; d_call: NA; cdr3_nt: TGTGCCAGCAATAACGAGGAGAGGCGCTATGAGCAGTTCTTC; cdr3_aa: CASNNEERRYEQFF
clone_size: NA; j_call: TRBJ2-5; v_call: TRBV28; d_call: NA; cdr3_nt: TGTGCCAGCAGCCTCGGAGGGGGGGGGACCCAGTACTTC; cdr3_aa: CASSLGGGGTQYF
clone_size: NA; j_call: TRBJ2-2; v_call: TRBV11-2; d_call: NA; cdr3_nt: TGTGCCAGCAGCTTAGCTTACACCGGGGAGCTGTTTTTT; cdr3_aa: CASSLAYTGELFF
clone_size: few; j_call: TRBJ2-1; v_call: TRBV28; d_call: NA; cdr3_nt: TGTGCCAGCAGTTTCCTTTTGGGCAGGGATGAGCAGTTCTTC; cdr3_aa: CASSFLLGRDEQFF
clone_size: NA; j_call: TRBJ2-3; v_call: TRBV5-1; d_call: TRBD2; cdr3_nt: TGCGCCAGCAGCTTAACCTTGGGGACTAGCGGGAGAGGGATAGATACGCAGTATTTT; cdr3_aa: CASSLTLGTSGRGIDTQYF
clone_size: NA; j_call: TRBJ1-2; v_call: TRBV19; d_call: TRBD1; cdr3_nt: TGTGCCAGTAGTTCAACCATCCCCACCACTTCGCGCAGGGGGTCCGGCTACACCTTC; cdr3_aa: CASSSTIPTTSRRGSGYTF
clone_size: NA; j_call: TRBJ1-1; v_call: TRBV18; d_call: TRBD1; cdr3_nt: TGTGCCAGCGTACAGGGGGCTGGGGACACTGAAGCTTTCTTT; cdr3_aa: CASVQGAGDTEAFF
clone_size: NA; j_call: TRBJ2-1; v_call: TRBV5-1; d_call: TRBD2; cdr3_nt: TGCGCCAGCAGCTTGGAGTTGGCGGGAGTTGACAATGAGCAGTTCTTC; cdr3_aa: CASSLELAGVDNEQFF
clone_size: NA; j_call: TRBJ1-5; v_call: TRBV19; d_call: NA; cdr3_nt: TGTGCCAGTAGTATAGGCGGGGATTACAATCAGCCCCAGCATTTT; cdr3_aa: CASSIGGDYNQPQHF
clone_size: NA; j_call: TRBJ1-2; v_call: TRBV7-2; d_call: NA; cdr3_nt: TGTGCCAGCAGCTCAGGGGCGCGAAAAGGCTACACCTTC; cdr3_aa: CASSSGARKGYTF